The 30 T cell receptor beta chains reported below all come from one sample, sequenced in a study of blood T cell repertoires in COVID-19. The data were produced by immunoSEQ multiplex PCR, yet TCRdb's version contains in-frame clones alone and is incomplete. The sample lists about 400,000 clones; around 87% were seen once. The sample comprised PBMCs or T cells enriched from blood (not recorded which). The receptors derive from a man aged 35 to 55 in a cohort exposed to, infected with or recovered from COVID-19 (not recorded which).

CDR3 region: CASSLGQGGTDTQYF. CDR3 DNA: TGTGCCAGCAGCTTAGGACAGGGTGGCACAGATACGCAGTATTTT. The chain recombines TRBV7-6 with TRBJ2-3; TRBD1 aligns across 7 bases. The CDR3 sequence is 15 residues long. V lost 1 base and J lost 1; bases outside the gene matches: 2. Germline CDR1 and CDR2: SGHVS and FNYEAQ.

Here the CDR3 DNA reads TGTGCCAGCAGACCGGACAGACCAAACACTGAAGCTTTCTTT. Protein sequence: CASRPDRPNTEAFF. This chain connects TRBV25-1 to TRBJ1-1, with a tentative D call TRBD1 (6 bases). CDR1 and CDR2 from the germline V gene are MGHDK and SYGVNS. The germline V and J ends were trimmed by 6 bases and 2 bases, with 13 bases remaining between them. This CDR3 is built from 14 residues.

The genes are TRBV5-4 and TRBJ1-4; 8 bases agree with TRBD1. The germline V gene encodes CDR1 SGHNT and CDR2 YYREEE (reference sequence). The CDR3 length is 15 residues. With 4 bases clipped from V and 5 bases from J, the junction kept 7 bases outside the gene matches. The CDR3 DNA sequence: TGTGCCAGCAGCCGTGGGGGACAGGAGAATGAAAAACTGTTTTTT. Translating gives CASSRGGQENEKLFF.

The J gene is TRBJ1-4, the V gene TRBV3-1 (or the pseudogene TRBV3-2); D is unresolved. Trimming took 3 bases from V and 6 from J, leaving 8 bases between them. The CDR3 spans 13 residues. The germline CDR1 and CDR2 sequences are LGHDT and YNNKEL (reference sequence). Written as DNA, the CDR3 is TGTGCCAGCAGCCAGGGAGGGTATGAAAAACTGTTTTTT. This sequence encodes CASSQGGYEKLFF.

V usage is TRBV19 and J usage is TRBJ2-1, with 9 bases lining up with TRBD2. With V trimmed by 3 bases and J by 10 bases, 16 bases remained unmatched. This CDR3 is built from 17 residues. Germline V CDR1 and CDR2: LNHDA, SQIVND (reference sequence). For the CDR3, the DNA is TGTGCCAGTAGTATGGGGTGGGGTATGGCGGGAGGGATAGAGCAGTTCTTC. Its protein product is CASSMGWGMAGGIEQFF.

V and J are TRBV5-1 and TRBJ2-2, with D possibly TRBD2 on 6 matching bases. The V end lost 2 bases, the J end lost 5 bases, and 13 bases lay between the germline ends. This CDR3 has 15 amino acids. Germline CDR1 and CDR2: SGHRS and YFSETQ. The CDR3 sequence: CASSFTGLRTGELFF. DNA for the CDR3: TGCGCCAGCAGCTTTACGGGACTGAGGACCGGGGAGCTGTTTTTT.

This clone has more than one count but fewer than ten. The V gene is TRBV5-1, the J gene TRBJ1-1; no clear D. V was clipped by 1 base and J by 0 bases, with 13 bases between them. The CDR3 extends over 16 amino acids. Germline CDR1 SGHRS, CDR2 YFSETQ. CDR3 protein: CASSLSYSAMNTEAFF. The CDR3 nucleotides are TGCGCCAGCAGCTTGTCCTACAGTGCAATGAACACTGAAGCTTTCTTT. Based on the CDR3 plus reference TRBV5-1 and TRBJ1-1, the full variable domain is KAGVTQTPRYLIKTRGQQVTLSCSPISGHRSVSWYQQTPGQGLQFLFEYFSETQRNKGNFPGRFSGRQFSNSRSEMNVSTLELGDSALYLCASSLSYSAMNTEAFFGQGTRLTVV.

This sequence joins TRBV5-1 and TRBJ2-6, with TRBD2 identical over 7 bases. The CDR3 spans 15 residues. J gave up 4 bases and V 6 bases, and 7 bases lay outside the gene matches. Germline assignment: CDR1 SGHRS and CDR2 YFSETQ. This CDR3 is CASTPGGPGANVLTF. CDR3 sequence (DNA): TGCGCCAGCACCCCGGGGGGTCCCGGGGCCAACGTCCTGACTTTC. The full variable domain, in which reference TRBV5-1 and TRBJ2-6 provide the parts outside the CDR3, is KAGVTQTPRYLIKTRGQQVTLSCSPISGHRSVSWYQQTPGQGLQFLFEYFSETQRNKGNFPGRFSGRQFSNSRSEMNVSTLELGDSALYLCASTPGGPGANVLTFGAGSRLTVL.

V usage is TRBV7-2 and J usage is TRBJ2-7; 7 nucleotides match TRBD1. Trimming at V came to 1 base and at J to 3 bases, leaving 3 bases not matched to a gene. The CDR3 length is 14 residues. CDR1 SGHTA and CDR2 FQGNSA come from the germline V gene. CDR3 residues: CASSLERTGYEQYF. CDR3 in DNA: TGTGCCAGCAGCTTAGAAAGGACAGGCTACGAGCAGTACTTC.

This clone has just one count. V is TRBV5-4 and J is TRBJ1-2; D might be TRBD1 (5 bases). V was clipped by 4 bases and J by 0 bases, with 13 bases between them. The CDR3 runs to 15 residues. The germline V gene has CDR1 SGHNT and CDR2 YYREEE (reference sequence). CDR3 bases: TGTGCCAGCAGCCCCTACGGGGGGGCTAACTATGGCTACACCTTC. Amino acid sequence: CASSPYGGANYGYTF.

This CDR3 reads CASSLDLTSGNTIYF. The CDR3 coding sequence is TGTGCCAGCAGCTTAGACCTCACTTCTGGAAACACCATATATTTT. This rearrangement joins TRBV7-9 to TRBJ1-3, with D unresolved. V lost 1 base to trimming and J lost 1 base, with 8 bases between them. CDR1 is SEHNR, CDR2 FQNEAQ, per germline (reference sequence). The CDR3 is made up of 15 amino acids.

The chain carries TRBV27 and TRBJ2-1; 15 bases align to TRBD2. The germline gives CDR1 MNHEY, CDR2 SMNVEV (reference sequence). The CDR3 is 15 residues long. V lost 7 bases and J lost 8; bases outside the gene matches: 6. The CDR3 nucleotides are TGTGCCAGCAACGGACTAGCGGGAGGGCCTGATGAGCAGTTCTTC. Its translation: CASNGLAGGPDEQFF.

The V call is TRBV4-2, the J call TRBJ1-4, with D maybe TRBD1 (5 bases). Trimming cost V 1 base and J 8 bases, with 14 bases left between them. Per the germline V gene, CDR1 is LGHNA and CDR2 is YNFKEQ. This CDR3 has 15 amino acids. DNA for the CDR3: TGTGCCAGCAGCCAAGGCCCAGGGTTGGGGGAAAAACTGTTTTTT. Its translation is CASSQGPGLGEKLFF.

The chain carries TRBV21-1 and TRBJ1-2. TRBV21-1 is listed as a pseudogene. The CDR3 covers 14 residues. The CDR3 DNA reads as TGTGCCAGCTCCAATATTGGTCCGGACTATGGCTACACCTTC. This encodes CASSNIGPDYGYTF.

This chain connects TRBV28 to TRBJ1-4; D is ambiguous. The V and J ends lost 5 bases and 0 bases respectively, with 16 bases between them. The CDR3 runs to 17 residues. Germline CDR1 and CDR2: MDHEN and SYDVKM. CDR3 coding DNA: TGTGCCAGCAGTAGATATGGGCAGGCCGCAACTAATGAAAAACTGTTTTTT. Encoded protein: CASSRYGQAATNEKLFF.

This chain uses TRBV27 with TRBJ2-6, with 8 bases lining up with TRBD2. Germline V lookup: CDR1 MNHEY, CDR2 SMNVEV (reference sequence). The V and J ends lost 8 bases and 3 bases, in that order; junction bases with no gene match: 6. The CDR3 extends over 15 amino acids. The CDR3 coding sequence is TGTGCCAGCGGCCGGGAGGGTGTTGGGGCCAACGTCCTGACTTTC. This sequence encodes CASGREGVGANVLTF.

The chain carries TRBV11-2 and TRBJ2-5; 11 nucleotides align to TRBD2. Germline loops: CDR1 SGHAT, CDR2 FQNNGV. This CDR3 spans 14 amino acids. J lost 8 bases, V lost 5 bases, and 7 bases had no gene match. This chain's CDR3 is CASSRGLAEPTQYF. CDR3 bases: TGTGCCAGCAGCCGGGGACTAGCGGAGCCCACCCAGTACTTC.

The DNA for the CDR3 is TGTGCCATCAGTGAGGAAGGGGGAGAGCAGTACTTC. Protein product: CAISEEGGEQYF. The J gene is TRBJ2-7, the V gene TRBV10-3, with a tentative D call TRBD1 (6 bases). The germline V gene has CDR1 ENHRY and CDR2 SYGVKD. Trimming shortened V by 2 bases and J by 7 bases, and 9 bases separated the two germline ends. CDR3 length: 12 residues.

Comment on this clone: Other nucleotide sequences in the sample specify the same CDR3. The gene calls are TRBV3-1 (or the pseudogene TRBV3-2) and TRBJ1-5; the D gene is possibly TRBD1 (5 bases). Germline V gene sequence: CDR1 LGHDT, CDR2 YNNKEL (reference sequence). The CDR3 has 15 amino acids. V lost 3 bases to trimming and J lost 1 base, with 10 bases between them. CDR3 residues: CASSQGGASNQPQHF. The CDR3, as DNA: TGTGCCAGCAGCCAGGGGGGAGCGAGCAATCAGCCCCAGCATTTT.

The chain couples TRBV10-2 to TRBJ1-5; D perhaps matches TRBD1 (5 bases). The CDR3 is made up of 14 amino acids. Trimming shortened V by 3 bases and J by 4 bases, and 10 bases separated the two germline ends. Germline loops: CDR1 WSHSY, CDR2 SAAADI. This chain's CDR3 is CASSDGRTNQPQHF. The CDR3 nucleotides read TGCGCCAGCAGTGACGGACGGACAAATCAGCCCCAGCATTTT.

Here the CDR3 DNA reads TGTGCCAGCAGCGGAGAAGCGGGAGTGTCAGATACGCAGTATTTT. Protein sequence: CASSGEAGVSDTQYF. This chain links TRBV7-9 with TRBJ2-3; 8 nucleotides align to TRBD2. Trimming took 5 bases from V and 4 from J; bases not matched to a gene: 8. The CDR3 loop spans 15 amino acids. The germline gives CDR1 SEHNR, CDR2 FQNEAQ (reference sequence).

This clone was seen once. Other DNA sequences of this sample code for an identical CDR3. The V gene is TRBV10-3, the J gene TRBJ1-5; 8 bases align to TRBD1. V lost 6 bases, J lost 5 bases, and 3 bases stayed unmatched. The germline gives CDR1 ENHRY, CDR2 SYGVKD. The CDR3 runs 13 residues. CDR3 nucleotide sequence: TGTGCCATCAGCGGGACAGGCGATCAGCCCCAGCATTTT. As protein: CAISGTGDQPQHF.

The CDR3 sequence is CASRETGPSYEQYF. The CDR3 DNA follows: TGTGCCAGCAGGGAGACAGGACCGAGCTACGAGCAGTACTTC. The chain has TRBV11-2 and TRBJ2-7, with D possibly being TRBD1 (6 bases). Trimming shortened V by 6 bases and J by 3 bases, and 15 bases separated the two germline ends. Looked up from germline, CDR1 is SGHAT and CDR2 is FQNNGV. This CDR3 comprises 14 residues.

This clone appeared a single time. V gene TRBV27 combines with J gene TRBJ1-4; D unclear. The CDR3 runs 12 residues. Trimming pared 3 bases from V and 7 bases from J, leaving 6 bases between. Per the germline V gene, CDR1 is MNHEY and CDR2 is SMNVEV (reference sequence). The CDR3 nucleotides read TGTGCCAGCAGTTTCTCCGGTGAAAAACTGTTTTTT. This encodes CASSFSGEKLFF.

CDR3 sequence reads: CASSFGQGAKNIQYF. In DNA form, the CDR3 reads TGTGCCAGCTCCTTTGGGCAGGGGGCCAAAAACATTCAGTACTTC. The chain links TRBV5-4 to TRBJ2-4, with a possible D match to TRBD1 (6 bases). V was cut by 7 bases and J by 1 base, with 15 bases left in between. This CDR3 is 15 amino acids long. Germline V lookup: CDR1 SGHNT, CDR2 YYREEE (reference sequence).

The gene calls are TRBV27 and TRBJ2-2, with D possibly TRBD1 on 6 matching bases. CDR1 and CDR2 from the germline V gene are MNHEY and SMNVEV (reference sequence). Trimming stripped 5 bases from V and 7 bases from J, with 20 bases between. The CDR3 contains 16 residues. The CDR3 DNA follows: TGTGCCAGCAGTCGCTCTTGGGGAACCAGGGGCGGGGAGCTGTTTTTT. This codes for CASSRSWGTRGGELFF.

The chain has TRBV6-5 and TRBJ1-3, with TRBD1 matching over 7 bases. With 3 bases clipped from V and 4 bases from J, the junction kept 3 bases outside the gene matches. Germline V gene lookup returns CDR1 MNHEY and CDR2 SVGAGI. The CDR3 has 14 residues. DNA of the CDR3: TGTGCCAGCAGTTATGGGACAGAGGGAAACACCATATATTTT. This codes for CASSYGTEGNTIYF.

This clone was found a few times. The genes are TRBV19 and TRBJ1-4; no firm D call. The CDR3 has 14 amino acids. Germline assignment: CDR1 LNHDA and CDR2 SQIVND (reference sequence). V was trimmed by 3 bases and J by 5 bases, leaving 10 bases between them. In nucleotides, the CDR3 is TGTGCCAGTAGTATTTTAGTGTTCAATGAAAAACTGTTTTTT. Translating gives CASSILVFNEKLFF.

This clone appeared once. This chain joins TRBV4-2 and TRBJ2-6, with 11 bases identical to TRBD1. Unmatched junction bases numbered 2, after V lost 1 base and J lost 0 bases. Germline V lookup: CDR1 LGHNA, CDR2 YNFKEQ. The CDR3 covers 18 residues. As DNA, the CDR3 is TGTGCCAGCAGCCAAGGGACAGGGGGCAGCTCTGGGGCCAACGTCCTGACTTTC. This codes for CASSQGTGGSSGANVLTF.

This clone was seen just once. The chain links TRBV5-5 to TRBJ2-7; maybe TRBD2 (5 bases). The CDR3 is 14 residues long. Trimming took off 0 bases at V and 3 bases at J, with 10 bases between the two ends. Germline-derived CDR1 and CDR2 are SGHKS and YYEKEE (reference sequence). CDR3 DNA sequence: TGTGCCAGCAGCTTGGGCCGGACTGACTACGAGCAGTACTTC. Translated: CASSLGRTDYEQYF.